One sample yielded the 19 T cell receptor beta chains listed below, sequenced in a study of identical twins. In TCRdb, the 5' RACE reads were re-called with MiXCR into one record per CDR3 protein. The sample lists roughly 200,000 distinct CDR3 sequences, about 16% occurring once. A further study also used this sample, focusing on T cells expressing NK-cell markers.

Material for sequencing was CD8+ T cells sorted from blood. The receptors derive from a woman between 18 and 30 years old in good health.

The gene calls are TRBV29-1 and TRBJ2-3; D not resolved. With 0 bases removed from V and 4 bases from J, the gap between germline ends came to 8 bases. Germline values: CDR1 SQVTM, CDR2 ANQGSEA. This CDR3 region has 13 residues. This CDR3 reads CSVEDPHSDTQYF. The CDR3 bases are TGCAGCGTTGAAGATCCCCATTCAGATACGCAGTATTTT.

The V call is TRBV12-5, the J call TRBJ1-2; D possibly corresponds to TRBD1 (5 bases). V shed 6 bases and J shed 8 bases, with 16 bases lying between them. This CDR3 contains 13 residues. Germline V gene data show CDR1 as LGHNT and CDR2 as FRNRAP. The CDR3 is CASGREGMQGYTF. The CDR3 region has the DNA TGTGCTAGTGGCCGGGAGGGGATGCAAGGCTACACCTTC.

This chain connects TRBV20-1 to TRBJ2-2, with 10 bases lining up with TRBD2. Looked up from germline, CDR1 is DFQATT and CDR2 is SNEGSKA (reference sequence). The CDR3 length is 16 residues. V lost 5 bases and J lost 4; bases outside the gene matches: 10. The CDR3 protein is CSALHPLAGVTGELFF. The CDR3 DNA follows: TGCAGTGCTCTACACCCCCTAGCGGGAGTCACCGGGGAGCTGTTTTTT.

The table lists this clonotype with a few counts. The chain couples TRBV6-6 to TRBJ1-1, with a tentative D call TRBD1 (5 bases). Trimming removed 4 bases at V and 11 bases at J, with 11 bases between. The CDR3 extends over 11 amino acids. The V gene's germline CDR1 is MNHNY and CDR2 SVGAGI (reference sequence). CDR3 sequence (DNA): TGTGCCAGCAGTTTCCAGGGTGGCGCTTTCTTT. It specifies CASSFQGGAFF.

This clonotype was observed many times. This chain uses TRBV5-1 with TRBJ1-1; weak D call: TRBD1 (6 bases). CDR3 length: 17 amino acids. Trimming took off 4 bases at V and 3 bases at J, with 22 bases between the two ends. The germline CDR1 and CDR2 sequences are SGHRS and YFSETQ. The CDR3, as DNA: TGCGCCAGCAGCCCGACCCTAGGTGGGGGCGGCCACACTGAAGCTTTCTTT. This gives the protein CASSPTLGGGGHTEAFF.

This rearrangement joins TRBV28 to TRBJ2-7; D is unresolved. CDR3 length: 14 amino acids. With 7 bases removed from V and 2 bases from J, the gap between germline ends came to 15 bases. The germline V gene has CDR1 MDHEN and CDR2 SYDVKM. The chain's CDR3 is CASMAVGQTYEQYF. In nucleotides, the CDR3 is TGTGCCAGCATGGCCGTCGGGCAGACCTACGAGCAGTACTTC.

This clonotype has at least ten counts. This chain joins TRBV20-1 and TRBJ1-1; D is unclear. Between the trimmed V and J ends, which lost 7 bases and 2 bases, there was a span of 5 bases. This CDR3 is built from 10 residues. Germline CDR1 DFQATT, CDR2 SNEGSKA (reference sequence). Written as DNA, the CDR3 is TGCAGTGTTATTAACACTGAAGCTTTCTTT. This gives the protein CSVINTEAFF.

The chain uses TRBV12-3 or TRBV12-4 and TRBJ2-3; 8 bases map to TRBD2. V lost 7 bases, J lost 2 bases, and 5 bases stayed unmatched. The CDR3 has 14 amino acids. This chain's CDR3 is CASNSGGDTDTQYF. In DNA, the CDR3 is TGTGCCAGCAACTCGGGGGGGGACACAGATACGCAGTATTTT.

This chain connects TRBV7-8 to TRBJ1-2; TRBD1 matches 9 bases. V lost 1 base, J lost 6 bases, and 9 bases stayed unmatched. The CDR3 totals 16 residues. Germline-derived CDR1 and CDR2 are SGHVS and FQNEAQ. The CDR3 sequence: CASSLGGTGSFDGYTF. The CDR3 coding sequence is TGTGCCAGCAGCTTAGGGGGGACAGGGTCTTTTGATGGCTACACCTTC. The complete variable domain, with remaining parts taken from reference TRBV7-8 and TRBJ1-2, reads GAGVSQSPRYKVAKRGQDVALRCDPISGHVSLFWYQQALGQGPEFLTYFQNEAQLDKSGLPSDRFFAERPEGSVSTLKIQRTQQEDSAVYLCASSLGGTGSFDGYTFGSGTRLTVV.

This clonotype turned up a few times. The V call is TRBV4-1, the J call TRBJ2-7, with TRBD2 identical over 7 bases. Germline V lookup: CDR1 MGHRA, CDR2 YSYEKL. The CDR3 loop spans 14 amino acids. After removal of 5 bases from V and 4 bases from J, the junction contained 8 bases not matched to a gene. The CDR3 loop is CASSATSGVYEQYF. The CDR3 region has the DNA TGCGCCAGCAGCGCCACAAGCGGGGTGTACGAGCAGTACTTC.

This clonotype was detected a few times. CDR3 DNA sequence: TGTGCCAGCCGCCGACAGGGGTGGTCCTACGAGCAGTACTTC. Encoded protein: CASRRQGWSYEQYF. This sequence joins TRBV28 and TRBJ2-7; 8 bases agree with TRBD1. The trim removed 8 bases at V and 1 base at J, leaving 7 bases unmatched. Per the germline V gene, CDR1 is MDHEN and CDR2 is SYDVKM. The CDR3 totals 14 residues. Together with reference TRBV28 and TRBJ2-7, the CDR3 gives the full variable domain: DVKVTQSSRYLVKRTGEKVFLECVQDMDHENMFWYRQDPGLGLRLIYFSYDVKMKEKGDIPEGYSVSREKKERFSLILESASTNQTSMYLCASRRQGWSYEQYFGPGTRLTVT.

The V call is TRBV7-2, the J call TRBJ2-2; TRBD2 matches at 10 bases. This CDR3 region has 17 residues. Germline CDR1 SGHTA, CDR2 FQGNSA. Trimming cost V 0 bases and J 0 bases; bases outside gene matches: 1. CDR3 amino acids: CASSLAGLAANTGELFF. CDR3 bases: TGTGCCAGCAGCTTAGCCGGACTAGCGGCGAACACCGGGGAGCTGTTTTTT.

The table lists this clonotype with a few counts. This chain links TRBV11-2 with TRBJ2-4, with TRBD1 matching 7 bases. J gave up 0 bases and V 0 bases, and 14 bases lay outside the gene matches. The V gene's germline CDR1 is SGHAT and CDR2 FQNNGV. This CDR3 is built from 20 residues. This CDR3 reads CASSLDSWTGYALAKNIQYF. The CDR3 region has the DNA TGTGCCAGCAGCTTAGATAGTTGGACAGGCTATGCCTTAGCCAAAAACATTCAGTACTTC.

The rearrangement links TRBV10-3 to TRBJ2-7, with a weak D call TRBD2 (6 bases). The V end lost 2 bases, the J end lost 2 bases, and 7 bases lay between the germline ends. The CDR3 is 13 amino acids. CDR1 and CDR2 (germline): ENHRY, SYGVKD. The CDR3 spells CAISEGRTYEQYF. In DNA form, the CDR3 reads TGTGCCATCAGTGAGGGGAGGACCTACGAGCAGTACTTC.

The table lists this clonotype with many counts. The chain has TRBV11-2 and TRBJ1-1; D is perhaps TRBD1 (6 bases). Trimming removed 5 bases at V and 3 bases at J, with 16 bases between. The CDR3 is 15 residues long. The germline gives CDR1 SGHAT, CDR2 FQNNGV. As DNA, the CDR3 is TGTGCCAGCAGCCCATTGGTACAGGGCGACACTGAAGCTTTCTTT. Protein sequence: CASSPLVQGDTEAFF.

This chain links TRBV7-2 with TRBJ1-2; D is undetermined. The CDR3 length is 11 residues. CDR1 is SGHTA, CDR2 FQGNSA, per germline. Trimming pared 4 bases from V and 6 bases from J, leaving 6 bases between. This CDR3 is CASSSSNGYTF. The CDR3 DNA is TGTGCCAGCAGCTCCAGCAATGGCTACACCTTC.

The rearrangement joins TRBV10-2 to TRBJ2-1; 14 nucleotides align to TRBD2. This CDR3 has 19 amino acids. After removal of 4 bases from V and 0 bases from J, the junction contained 8 bases not matched to a gene. In germline, CDR1 is WSHSY, CDR2 SAAADI. CDR3 region: CASSAGTSGSPFSYNEQFF. The CDR3 region has the DNA TGCGCCAGCAGTGCGGGGACTAGCGGGAGCCCTTTCTCCTACAATGAGCAGTTCTTC.

This clonotype came up a few times. This rearrangement joins TRBV30 to TRBJ1-5, with D possibly being TRBD1 (6 bases). Germline CDR1 and CDR2: GTSNPN and SVGIG (reference sequence). V gave up 2 bases and J gave up 2 bases, with 13 bases separating them. This CDR3 spans 15 amino acids. CDR3 protein: CAWSPPRQGNQPQHF. The CDR3 nucleotides are TGTGCCTGGAGTCCCCCTCGACAGGGCAATCAGCCCCAGCATTTT.

This clonotype was observed a handful of times. The gene calls are TRBV12-3 or TRBV12-4 and TRBJ1-1, with D possibly matching TRBD1 (5 bases). The CDR3 has 11 residues. V lost 7 bases, J lost 11 bases, and 14 bases lay in between. The CDR3 DNA is TGTGCCAGCACCTCAGGGTTTCCGGCTTTCTTT. The encoded protein is CASTSGFPAFF.